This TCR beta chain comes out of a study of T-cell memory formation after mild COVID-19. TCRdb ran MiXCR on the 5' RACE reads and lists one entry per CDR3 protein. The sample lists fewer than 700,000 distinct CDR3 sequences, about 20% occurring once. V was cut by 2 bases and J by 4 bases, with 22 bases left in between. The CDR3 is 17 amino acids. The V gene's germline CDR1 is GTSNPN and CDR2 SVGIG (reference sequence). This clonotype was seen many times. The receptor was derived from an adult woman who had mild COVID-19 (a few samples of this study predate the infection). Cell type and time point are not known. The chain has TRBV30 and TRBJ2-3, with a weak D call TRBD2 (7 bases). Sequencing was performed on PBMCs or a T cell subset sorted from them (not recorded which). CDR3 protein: CAWSRGRGQFSADTQYF. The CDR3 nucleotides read TGTGCCTGGAGTCGGGGGCGGGGGCAGTTTAGCGCAGATACGCAGTATTTT.